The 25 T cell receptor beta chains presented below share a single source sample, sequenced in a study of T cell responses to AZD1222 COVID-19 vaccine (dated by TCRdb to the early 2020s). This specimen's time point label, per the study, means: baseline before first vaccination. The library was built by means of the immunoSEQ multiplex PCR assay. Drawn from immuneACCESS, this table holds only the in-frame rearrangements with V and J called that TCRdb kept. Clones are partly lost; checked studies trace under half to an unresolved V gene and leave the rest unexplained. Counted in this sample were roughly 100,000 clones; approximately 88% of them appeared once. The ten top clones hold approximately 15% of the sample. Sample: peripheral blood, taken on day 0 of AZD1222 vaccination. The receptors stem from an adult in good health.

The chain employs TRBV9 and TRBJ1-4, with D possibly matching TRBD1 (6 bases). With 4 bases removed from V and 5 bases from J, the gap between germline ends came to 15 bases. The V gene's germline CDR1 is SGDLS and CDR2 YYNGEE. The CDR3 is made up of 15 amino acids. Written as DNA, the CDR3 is TGTGCCAGCAGCCCTCCAGGGACATCGAATGAAAAACTGTTTTTT. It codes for CASSPPGTSNEKLFF.

The DNA of the CDR3 is TGTGCCAGCGGGAGCGAGAACACCGGGGAGCTGTTTTTT. Amino acids: CASGSENTGELFF. This sequence joins TRBV2 and TRBJ2-2, with D tentatively TRBD2 (5 bases). V was pared by 8 bases and J by 1 base, with 8 bases between. CDR3 size: 13 residues. CDR1 SNHLY and CDR2 FYNNEI come from the germline V gene.

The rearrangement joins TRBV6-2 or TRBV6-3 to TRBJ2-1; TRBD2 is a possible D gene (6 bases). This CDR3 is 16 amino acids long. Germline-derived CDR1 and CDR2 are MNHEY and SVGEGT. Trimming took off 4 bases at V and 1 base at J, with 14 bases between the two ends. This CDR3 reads CASSSISGPSYNEQFF. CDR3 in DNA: TGTGCCAGCAGTTCAATCAGCGGGCCTTCCTACAATGAGCAGTTCTTC.

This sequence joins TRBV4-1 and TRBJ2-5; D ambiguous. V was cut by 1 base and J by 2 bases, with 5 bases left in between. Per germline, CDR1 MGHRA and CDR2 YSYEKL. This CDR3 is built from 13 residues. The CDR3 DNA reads TGCGCCAGCAGCCAAGGAAGGCAAGAGACCCAGTACTTC. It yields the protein CASSQGRQETQYF.

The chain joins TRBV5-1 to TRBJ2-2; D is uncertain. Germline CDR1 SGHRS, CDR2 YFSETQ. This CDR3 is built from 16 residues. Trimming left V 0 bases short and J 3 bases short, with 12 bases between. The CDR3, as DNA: TGCGCCAGCAGCTTGGCCAAAAGGGTGGACACCGGGGAGCTGTTTTTT. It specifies CASSLAKRVDTGELFF.

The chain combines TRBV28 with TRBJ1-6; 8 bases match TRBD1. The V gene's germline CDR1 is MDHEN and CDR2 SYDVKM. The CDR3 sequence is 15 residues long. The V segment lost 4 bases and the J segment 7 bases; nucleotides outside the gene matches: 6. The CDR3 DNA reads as TGTGCCAGCAGTTCTAGGACAGGGTGGAATTCACCCCTCCACTTT. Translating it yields CASSSRTGWNSPLHF.

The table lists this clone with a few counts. The CDR3 spells CASSLAPDYYGYTF. The CDR3 DNA sequence: TGTGCCAGCAGCTTAGCTCCAGACTACTATGGCTACACCTTC. The gene calls are TRBV7-2 and TRBJ1-2; D gene unclear. Per the germline V gene, CDR1 is SGHTA and CDR2 is FQGNSA. The CDR3 contains 14 residues. Trimming stripped 0 bases from V and 3 bases from J, with 8 bases between.

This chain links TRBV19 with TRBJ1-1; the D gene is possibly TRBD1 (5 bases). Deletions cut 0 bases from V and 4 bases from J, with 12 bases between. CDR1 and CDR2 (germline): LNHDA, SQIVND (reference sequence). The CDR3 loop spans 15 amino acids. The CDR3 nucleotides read TGTGCCAGTAGTATAGACCCGACAGTCGGCACTGAAGCTTTCTTT. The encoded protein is CASSIDPTVGTEAFF.

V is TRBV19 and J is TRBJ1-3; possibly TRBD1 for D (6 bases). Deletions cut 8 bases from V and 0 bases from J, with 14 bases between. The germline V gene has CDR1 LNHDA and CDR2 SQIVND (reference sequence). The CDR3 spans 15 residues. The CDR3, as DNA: TGTGCCAGTGGACAGAGACCAAGCTCTGGAAACACCATATATTTT. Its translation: CASGQRPSSGNTIYF.

CDR3 in amino acids: CASSLWRTSYGYTF. CDR3 nucleotides: TGTGCCAGCAGCTTATGGCGGACATCCTATGGCTACACCTTC. The chain has TRBV7-8 and TRBJ1-2; D perhaps matches TRBD1 (5 bases). This CDR3 contains 14 residues. V was clipped by 2 bases and J by 4 bases, with 11 bases between them. In germline, CDR1 is SGHVS, CDR2 FQNEAQ.

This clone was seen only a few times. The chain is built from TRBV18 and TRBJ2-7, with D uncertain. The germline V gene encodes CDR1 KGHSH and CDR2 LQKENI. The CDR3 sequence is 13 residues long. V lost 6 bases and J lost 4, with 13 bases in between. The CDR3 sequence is CASSPPSSYEQYF. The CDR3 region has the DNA TGTGCCAGCTCCCCCCCGTCCTCATACGAGCAGTACTTC.

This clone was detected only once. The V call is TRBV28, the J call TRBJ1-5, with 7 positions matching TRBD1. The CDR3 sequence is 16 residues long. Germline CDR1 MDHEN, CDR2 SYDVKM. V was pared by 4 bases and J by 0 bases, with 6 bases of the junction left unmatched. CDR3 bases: TGTGCCAGCAGTTCCGGGACAGCCTATAGCAATCAGCCCCAGCATTTT. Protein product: CASSSGTAYSNQPQHF.

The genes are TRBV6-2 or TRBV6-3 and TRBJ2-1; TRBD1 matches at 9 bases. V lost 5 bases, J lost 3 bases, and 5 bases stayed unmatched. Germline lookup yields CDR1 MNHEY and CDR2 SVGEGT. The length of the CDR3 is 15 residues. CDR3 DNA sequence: TGTGCCAGCAGTAGACCGGGACAGGGCTACAATGAGCAGTTCTTC. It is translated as CASSRPGQGYNEQFF.

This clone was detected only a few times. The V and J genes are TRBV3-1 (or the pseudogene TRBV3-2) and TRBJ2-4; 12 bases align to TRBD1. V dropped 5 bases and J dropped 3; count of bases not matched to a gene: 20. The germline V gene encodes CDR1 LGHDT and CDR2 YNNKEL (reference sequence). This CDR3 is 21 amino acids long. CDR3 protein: CASSNDRGGQGARPGKNIQYF. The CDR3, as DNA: TGTGCCAGCAGCAATGACCGCGGGGGACAGGGGGCTCGGCCCGGCAAAAACATTCAGTACTTC.

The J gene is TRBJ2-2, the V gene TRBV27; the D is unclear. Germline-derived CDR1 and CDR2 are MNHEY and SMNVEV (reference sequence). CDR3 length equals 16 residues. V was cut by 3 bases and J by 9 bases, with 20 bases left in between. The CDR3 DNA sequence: TGTGCCAGCAGTTTTCGCTCGACCCTCCCGGACCGGGAGCTGTTTTTT. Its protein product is CASSFRSTLPDRELFF.

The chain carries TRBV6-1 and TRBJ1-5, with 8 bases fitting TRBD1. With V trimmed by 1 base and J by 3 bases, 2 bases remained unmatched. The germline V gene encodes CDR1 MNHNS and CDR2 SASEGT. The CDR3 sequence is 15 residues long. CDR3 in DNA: TGTGCCAGCAGTGAAGGGACAGGGTTCAATCAGCCCCAGCATTTT. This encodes CASSEGTGFNQPQHF.

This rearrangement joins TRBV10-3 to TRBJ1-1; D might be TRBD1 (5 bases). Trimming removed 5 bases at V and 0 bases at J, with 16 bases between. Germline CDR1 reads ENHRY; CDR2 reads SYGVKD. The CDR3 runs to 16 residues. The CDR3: CAISFRQGRVNTEAFF. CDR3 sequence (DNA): TGTGCCATCAGTTTCAGGCAGGGAAGGGTGAACACTGAAGCTTTCTTT.

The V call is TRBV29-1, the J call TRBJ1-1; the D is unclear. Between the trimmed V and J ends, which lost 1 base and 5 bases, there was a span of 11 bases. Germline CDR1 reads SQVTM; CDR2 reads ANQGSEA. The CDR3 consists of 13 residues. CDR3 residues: CSVEGQEGTEAFF. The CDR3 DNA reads TGCAGCGTTGAAGGCCAGGAAGGGACTGAAGCTTTCTTT.

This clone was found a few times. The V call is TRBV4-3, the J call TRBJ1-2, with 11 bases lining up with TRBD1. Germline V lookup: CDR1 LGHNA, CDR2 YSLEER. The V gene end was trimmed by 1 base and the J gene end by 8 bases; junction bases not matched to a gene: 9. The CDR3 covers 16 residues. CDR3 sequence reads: CASSQVGTGGLGGYTF. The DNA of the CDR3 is TGCGCCAGCAGCCAAGTGGGGACAGGGGGATTGGGCGGCTACACCTTC.

The DNA of the CDR3 is TGTGCCAGCAGTTCCCTGGGGGGGGCGAATCAGCCCCAGCATTTT. Translating gives CASSSLGGANQPQHF. This chain connects TRBV6-6 to TRBJ1-5; possible D gene TRBD1, 6 bases. There are 15 residues in the CDR3. V shed 4 bases and J shed 4 bases, with 14 bases lying between them. Germline lookup yields CDR1 MNHNY and CDR2 SVGAGI (reference sequence).

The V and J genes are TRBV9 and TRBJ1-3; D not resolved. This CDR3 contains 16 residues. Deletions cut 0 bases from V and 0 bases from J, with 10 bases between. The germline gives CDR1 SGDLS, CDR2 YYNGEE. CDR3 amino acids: CASSVVGRTSGNTIYF. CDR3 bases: TGTGCCAGCAGCGTAGTAGGCAGGACCTCTGGAAACACCATATATTTT.

The CDR3 DNA follows: TGTGCCAGCAGTCTAGGACGAGATCAGCCCCAGCATTTT. Its protein product is CASSLGRDQPQHF. V is TRBV12-3 or TRBV12-4 and J is TRBJ1-5; D unresolved. Trimming took 5 bases from V and 5 from J, leaving 10 bases between them. The CDR3 sequence is 13 residues long.

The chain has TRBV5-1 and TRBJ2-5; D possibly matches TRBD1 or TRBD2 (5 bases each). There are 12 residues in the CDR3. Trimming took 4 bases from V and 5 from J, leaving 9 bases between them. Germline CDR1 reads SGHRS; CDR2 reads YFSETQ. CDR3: CASSAGAETQYF. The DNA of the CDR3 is TGCGCCAGCAGCGCCGGGGCCGAGACCCAGTACTTC.

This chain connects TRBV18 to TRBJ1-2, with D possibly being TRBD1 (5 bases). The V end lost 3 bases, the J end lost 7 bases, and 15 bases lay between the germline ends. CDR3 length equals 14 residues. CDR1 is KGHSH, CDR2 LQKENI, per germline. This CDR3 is CASSPYRGSGGYTF. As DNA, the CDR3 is TGTGCCAGCTCACCGTATAGGGGTTCGGGTGGCTACACCTTC.

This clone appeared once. The CDR3 DNA sequence: TGTGCCAGCAGTCTCGACCAGAATCAGCCCCAGCATTTT. It is translated as CASSLDQNQPQHF. This chain connects TRBV7-2 to TRBJ1-5; D is unresolved. Trimming stripped 6 bases from V and 4 bases from J, with 10 bases between. This CDR3 comprises 13 residues. Germline CDR1 and CDR2: SGHTA and FQGNSA.